Below are 31 T cell receptor beta chains sequenced from a single sample in a study of beta chain features in type 1 diabetes. The authors reverse transcribed all of the isolated RNA, so sequencing captured expressed TCRB transcripts. Method: immunoSEQ multiplex PCR; TCRdb's copy keeps in-frame clones and lacks some. In the table there are roughly 160,000 clones, just over 8% of which are singletons. Findings and limits, study-wide: Across all four CD4+ subsets, people with type 1 diabetes showed modestly shorter TCRB CDR3s.

No cognate antigen is known for these TCRs. The sequencing sample was made of central memory CD4+ T cells from blood. These receptors came from a woman between 18 and 30 years old with type 1 diabetes.

This sequence joins TRBV5-4 and TRBJ1-1, with TRBD1 matching 7 bases. This CDR3 region has 13 residues. V lost 2 bases to trimming and J lost 5 bases; unmatched junction nucleotides: 3. CDR1 SGHNT and CDR2 YYREEE come from the germline V gene (reference sequence). The CDR3 region is CASSLGGRTEAFF. CDR3 DNA: TGTGCCAGCAGCTTAGGGGGCCGGACTGAAGCTTTCTTT. The variable domain in full, with the rest retrieved from reference TRBV5-4 and TRBJ1-1, is ETGVTQSPTHLIKTRGQQVTLRCSSQSGHNTVSWYQQALGQGPQFIFQYYREEENGRGNFPPRFSGLQFPNYSSELNVNALELDDSALYLCASSLGGRTEAFFGQGTRLTVV.

This clone was counted only a few times. The genes are TRBV2 and TRBJ2-7, with a tentative D call TRBD2 (5 bases). Trimming took off 11 bases at V and 2 bases at J, with 13 bases between the two ends. Germline V gene data show CDR1 as SNHLY and CDR2 as FYNNEI. The CDR3 totals 12 residues. CDR3 sequence reads: CAGGLIAYEQYF. DNA for the CDR3: TGTGCCGGAGGACTGATCGCCTACGAGCAGTACTTC.

Only a few counts were recorded for this clone. This chain connects TRBV2 to TRBJ2-1; 7 positions agree with TRBD2. The CDR3 is made up of 13 amino acids. From germline, CDR1 is SNHLY and CDR2 FYNNEI. The ends lost 6 bases at V and 9 bases at J; junction bases unmatched: 8. In DNA, the CDR3 is TGTGCCAGCAGCCTGGGGGGAGGGAGTGAGCAGTTCTTC. It specifies CASSLGGGSEQFF.

CDR3 sequence: CASSLVGGHDEQFF. The CDR3 DNA reads TGTGCCAGCAGCTTAGTAGGGGGACACGATGAGCAGTTCTTC. This sequence joins TRBV11-3 and TRBJ2-1; TRBD1 is a possible D gene (6 bases). The germline V and J ends were trimmed by 1 base and 8 bases, with 12 bases remaining between them. Germline loops: CDR1 SGHNT, CDR2 YENEEA. The CDR3 covers 14 residues.

The chain is built from TRBV18 and TRBJ2-7, with D possibly matching TRBD1 (6 bases). The CDR3 runs to 13 residues. Germline V gene sequence: CDR1 KGHSH, CDR2 LQKENI. V was clipped by 6 bases and J by 5 bases, with 14 bases between them. The CDR3 protein is CASSWTAPNEQYF. CDR3 nucleotide sequence: TGTGCCAGCTCGTGGACAGCCCCTAACGAGCAGTACTTC.

This chain uses TRBV28 with TRBJ2-3; TRBD2 agrees at 8 bases. V lost 5 bases and J lost 2; bases outside the gene matches: 9. The V gene's germline CDR1 is MDHEN and CDR2 SYDVKM. This CDR3 spans 16 amino acids. The CDR3 DNA sequence: TGTGCCAGCAGTCGCTCAGGCGGGGGGCCCACAGATACGCAGTATTTT. Translation: CASSRSGGGPTDTQYF.

The chain is built from TRBV7-9 and TRBJ1-1; D possibly corresponds to TRBD1 (6 bases). This CDR3 contains 13 residues. Germline CDR1 reads SEHNR; CDR2 reads FQNEAQ (reference sequence). The V and J ends lost 6 bases and 3 bases respectively, with 11 bases between them. CDR3 DNA sequence: TGTGCCAGCAGTACCCAGGGGTACACTGAAGCTTTCTTT. It encodes CASSTQGYTEAFF.

This clone was seen a few times. The chain combines TRBV7-9 with TRBJ1-5, with a possible D match to TRBD1 (5 bases). The CDR3 spans 13 residues. Germline lookup yields CDR1 SEHNR and CDR2 FQNEAQ (reference sequence). Trimming removed 5 bases at V and 3 bases at J, with 8 bases between. In DNA, the CDR3 is TGTGCCAGCAGCCGGACATCCAATCAGCCCCAGCATTTT. It translates to CASSRTSNQPQHF.

The V and J genes are TRBV7-2 and TRBJ2-3, with 7 bases matching TRBD2. V shed 5 bases and J 0 bases; nucleotides not matched to a gene: 8. The CDR3 totals 16 residues. Per the germline V gene, CDR1 is SGHTA and CDR2 is FQGNSA. The CDR3 spells CASSTSGRVSTDTQYF. As DNA, the CDR3 is TGTGCCAGCAGCACCTCGGGGAGGGTTAGCACAGATACGCAGTATTTT.

CDR3 region: CASSVTGNSYEQYF. The CDR3 DNA sequence: TGTGCCAGCAGCGTAACAGGAAACTCCTACGAGCAGTACTTC. The chain employs TRBV9 and TRBJ2-7, with D perhaps matching TRBD1 (5 bases). Trimming took 1 base from V and 0 from J, leaving 8 bases between them. The CDR3 is 14 residues long. Germline V gene lookup returns CDR1 SGDLS and CDR2 YYNGEE.

This sequence joins TRBV7-2 and TRBJ2-1; D perhaps matches TRBD1 (6 bases). This CDR3 contains 16 residues. With 5 bases removed from V and 2 bases from J, the gap between germline ends came to 16 bases. The germline CDR1 and CDR2 sequences are SGHTA and FQGNSA. The CDR3 DNA reads as TGTGCCAGCAGCGGACAGTCCTCGTTCCCCTACAATGAGCAGTTCTTC. It codes for CASSGQSSFPYNEQFF.

CDR3 amino acids: CASSMWTSGDNEQFF. The CDR3, as DNA: TGCGCCAGCAGTATGTGGACTAGCGGGGACAATGAGCAGTTCTTC. The J gene is TRBJ2-1, the V gene TRBV5-1, with 12 bases matching TRBD2. Germline-derived CDR1 and CDR2 are SGHRS and YFSETQ. The CDR3 runs 15 residues. V lost 5 bases, J lost 5 bases, and 5 bases stayed unmatched.

The chain has TRBV27 and TRBJ2-2; maybe TRBD2 (5 bases). The V and J ends lost 5 bases and 1 base respectively, with 11 bases between them. The CDR3 is made up of 15 amino acids. Germline-derived CDR1 and CDR2 are MNHEY and SMNVEV (reference sequence). CDR3: CASSLEGRNTGELFF. The CDR3 DNA reads as TGTGCCAGCAGTCTAGAGGGTAGGAACACCGGGGAGCTGTTTTTT.

DNA of the CDR3: TGCGCCAGCAGCGCGACTAGCGGGAATGGAAATGAGCAGTTCTTC. The encoded protein is CASSATSGNGNEQFF. V and J are TRBV5-1 and TRBJ2-1; TRBD2 matches at 11 bases. The germline V gene encodes CDR1 SGHRS and CDR2 YFSETQ. CDR3 length: 15 amino acids. V shed 4 bases, J shed 7 bases, and the junction held 7 bases outside the gene matches.

This clone was seen a handful of times. The CDR3 is CASSLGLAGAEEQFF. As DNA, the CDR3 is TGCGCCAGCAGCTTGGGACTAGCGGGAGCTGAGGAGCAGTTCTTC. This chain links TRBV5-1 with TRBJ2-1, with 12 bases lining up with TRBD2. This CDR3 is built from 15 residues. Germline V gives CDR1 SGHRS, CDR2 YFSETQ. Trimming removed 0 bases from V and 10 bases from J; junction bases left unmatched: 5.

V and J are TRBV7-9 and TRBJ1-2; D possibly corresponds to TRBD1 (6 bases). Germline values: CDR1 SEHNR, CDR2 FQNEAQ (reference sequence). Trimming cost V 5 bases and J 7 bases, with 14 bases left between them. This CDR3 has 13 amino acids. CDR3 nucleotides: TGTGCCAGCAGCCAACCGGACAGATCTGGCTACACCTTC. It specifies CASSQPDRSGYTF.

This clone showed up just a few times. V gene TRBV10-3 combines with J gene TRBJ2-1; the match to TRBD1 covers 7 bases. This CDR3 is 16 amino acids long. The germline V gene has CDR1 ENHRY and CDR2 SYGVKD. Trimming at V came to 4 bases and at J to 4 bases, leaving 10 bases not matched to a gene. CDR3 loop: CAISGEGAFAYNEQFF. The CDR3 DNA follows: TGTGCCATCAGTGGAGAGGGGGCGTTCGCATACAATGAGCAGTTCTTC.

This clone appeared a few times. The gene calls are TRBV5-1 and TRBJ2-7; possible D gene TRBD1, 5 bases. CDR1 is SGHRS and CDR2 is YFSETQ in the germline V gene. This CDR3 contains 14 residues. The V gene lost 4 bases and the J gene lost 3 bases, with 14 bases spanning the gap. This CDR3 is CASSPIIDSYEQYF. The CDR3 DNA reads TGCGCCAGCAGCCCAATAATTGACAGCTACGAGCAGTACTTC. The full variable domain, with the rest looked up from reference TRBV5-1 and TRBJ2-7, is KAGVTQTPRYLIKTRGQQVTLSCSPISGHRSVSWYQQTPGQGLQFLFEYFSETQRNKGNFPGRFSGRQFSNSRSEMNVSTLELGDSALYLCASSPIIDSYEQYFGPGTRLTVT.

This sequence joins TRBV28 and TRBJ2-7; 8 nucleotides align to TRBD2. The CDR3 sequence is 16 residues long. CDR1 is MDHEN, CDR2 SYDVKM, per germline. Trimming removed 6 bases from V and 2 bases from J; junction bases left unmatched: 12. The CDR3 is CASSLESGGRPYEQYF. The CDR3 DNA follows: TGTGCCAGCAGCCTAGAAAGCGGGGGCCGGCCCTACGAGCAGTACTTC.

This clone was found a few times. J is TRBJ2-2 and V is TRBV27, with 7 nucleotides matching TRBD2. V trimming: 6 bases; J trimming: 4 bases; junction bases outside the gene matches: 8. Germline values: CDR1 MNHEY, CDR2 SMNVEV (reference sequence). This CDR3 has 15 residues. The CDR3: CASSLHWGGTGELFF. As DNA, the CDR3 is TGTGCCAGCAGCCTTCACTGGGGGGGCACCGGGGAGCTGTTTTTT.

Many counts were recorded for this clone. The chain is built from TRBV18 and TRBJ2-5, with D possibly being TRBD1 (5 bases). The germline V and J ends were trimmed by 3 bases and 5 bases, with 19 bases remaining between them. Germline assignment: CDR1 KGHSH and CDR2 LQKENI. This CDR3 comprises 16 residues. CDR3 region: CASSPPDTVGRETQYF. The DNA for the CDR3 is TGTGCCAGCTCACCTCCGGACACCGTTGGTAGGGAGACCCAGTACTTC.

The genes are TRBV7-2 and TRBJ2-3; 7 bases match TRBD2. Per the germline V gene, CDR1 is SGHTA and CDR2 is FQGNSA. V trimming: 0 bases; J trimming: 5 bases; junction bases outside the gene matches: 2. The CDR3 consists of 14 residues. The CDR3 DNA reads TGTGCCAGCAGCTTAGCGGGAGGGATAGATACGCAGTATTTT. This translates into CASSLAGGIDTQYF.

Details on this clone: A read error may account for a junction end that differs from germline. The chain uses TRBV4-3 and TRBJ1-1; the D is unclear. This CDR3 has 14 amino acids. The germline gives CDR1 LGHNA, CDR2 YSLEER. The CDR3 coding sequence is TGCGCCAGCAGCCGCCTAGGATCGAACGCTGAAGCTTTCTTT. Amino acid sequence: CASSRLGSNAEAFF.

The J gene is TRBJ1-2, the V gene TRBV5-4; D gene ambiguous. There are 15 residues in the CDR3. Deletions cut 6 bases from V and 4 bases from J, with 19 bases between. Germline V gives CDR1 SGHNT, CDR2 YYREEE (reference sequence). In DNA, the CDR3 is TGTGCCAGCACCTCATACCTCCCCGGAGGCTATGGCTACACCTTC. Protein product: CASTSYLPGGYGYTF.

The V and J genes are TRBV6-6 and TRBJ1-4; possible D gene TRBD1, 5 bases. V was shortened by 8 bases and J by 8 bases, with 21 bases between the two germline ends. This CDR3 has 15 residues. Germline-derived CDR1 and CDR2 are MNHNY and SVGAGI (reference sequence). The CDR3 protein is CASRQFGRDDEKLFF. CDR3 DNA: TGTGCCAGCCGACAGTTCGGCAGGGATGACGAAAAACTGTTTTTT.

J is TRBJ1-5 and V is TRBV19, with D unclear. This CDR3 has 15 residues. Trimming stripped 7 bases from V and 4 bases from J, with 17 bases between. CDR1 is LNHDA, CDR2 SQIVND, per germline (reference sequence). The CDR3: CASMDGIGGNQPQHF. The CDR3, as DNA: TGTGCCAGTATGGACGGGATCGGTGGGAATCAGCCCCAGCATTTT.

The chain links TRBV10-3 to TRBJ2-7; 7 positions agree with TRBD1. Germline V lookup: CDR1 ENHRY, CDR2 SYGVKD. This CDR3 has 13 amino acids. V lost 4 bases and J lost 2; bases outside the gene matches: 2. Here the CDR3 reads CAISGTGTYEQYF. In nucleotides, the CDR3 is TGTGCCATCAGTGGGACAGGCACCTACGAGCAGTACTTC.

The chain combines TRBV7-8 with TRBJ1-5; D is ambiguous. Germline loops: CDR1 SGHVS, CDR2 FQNEAQ. The V end lost 1 base, the J end lost 2 bases, and 3 bases lay between the germline ends. There are 13 residues in the CDR3. The DNA for the CDR3 is TGTGCCAGCAGCTTAGGGCGCAATCAGCCCCAGCATTTT. It encodes CASSLGRNQPQHF.

There are a few counts of this clone. The chain links TRBV21-1 to TRBJ1-1; the listed D gene, TRBD1, was not tested against the DNA. TRBV21-1 is designated a pseudogene. This CDR3 region has 12 residues. CDR3 nucleotides: TGTGCCAGCAGCAAAGGGCACAGACAAGCTTTCTTT. Translation gives CASSKGHRQAFF.

This clone has just a few counts. The chain joins TRBV14 to TRBJ2-2; 9 bases match TRBD2. Trimming removed 4 bases from V and 4 bases from J; junction bases left unmatched: 1. The length of the CDR3 is 14 residues. CDR1 is SGHDN and CDR2 is FVKESK in the germline V gene. The CDR3, as DNA: TGTGCCAGCAGCCGGGGACTAGCCACCGGGGAGCTGTTTTTT. It yields the protein CASSRGLATGELFF.

This clone was detected a few times. A junction boundary mismatches the germline segment, possibly from a read error. The chain is built from TRBV5-1 and TRBJ2-7; 10 nucleotides line up with TRBD2. Germline CDR1 is SGHRS and CDR2 is YFSETQ. CDR3 length equals 15 residues. DNA of the CDR3: TGTGCCAGCAGCTTGGAGCGGGAGGGCCTCTACGAGCAGTACTTC. It yields the protein CASSLEREGLYEQYF.